This is a list of T cell receptor beta chains from one sample in a study of blood T cell repertoires in COVID-19. Profiling relied on immunoSEQ multiplex PCR, and the TCRdb table lists in-frame clones only, not all of them. The sample carries about 320,000 clones, about 88% recorded once. The material sequenced was PBMCs or T cells enriched from blood (not recorded which). The source is a man aged 60 to 75 who had recovered from COVID-19. CDR3s include the opening cysteine and the closing phenylalanine or tryptophan. A D gene is named only where the DNA matches it firmly. Not all rows give a size; the values are once, few, many and, for expanded clones, a class.

v_call	j_call	clone_size	d_call	cdr3_nt	cdr3_aa
TRBV7-3	TRBJ2-1	NA	TRBD1	TGTGCCAGCAGCTTGGACAGGGACAATGAGCAGTTCTTC	CASSLDRDNEQFF
TRBV11-3	TRBJ1-2	once	NA	TGTGCCAGCAGCTTAAATTATTTAGGGGCCCCACCCTACTATGGCTACACCTTC	CASSLNYLGAPPYYGYTF
TRBV10-3	TRBJ2-5	NA	NA	TGTGCCATCAGGAATAGCGACTTAGAGACCCAGTACTTC	CAIRNSDLETQYF
TRBV12-3/TRBV12-4	TRBJ1-2	NA	NA	TGTGCCAGCAGTAGGGGGGGAGGCTATGGCTACACCTTC	CASSRGGGYGYTF
TRBV5-8	TRBJ1-4	NA	NA	TGTGCCAGCAGCTTGGGGGGAGCGGGCTCGGCTCGGGAAAAACTGTTTTTT	CASSLGGAGSAREKLFF
TRBV9	TRBJ1-2	NA	TRBD1	TGTGCCAGCAGCTATATTGGGACAGATATCGGCTACACCTTC	CASSYIGTDIGYTF
TRBV3-1/TRBV3-2	TRBJ1-4	NA	NA	TGTGCCAGCAGCCAACTCCCCTTGAGGTTCGCTGAAAAACTGTTTTTT	CASSQLPLRFAEKLFF
TRBV7-3	TRBJ2-2	NA	TRBD1	TGTGCCAGCAGCAACCCAACAGGGGCGAACACCGGGGAGCTGTTTTTT	CASSNPTGANTGELFF
TRBV12-3/TRBV12-4	TRBJ1-3	NA	TRBD1	TGTGCCAGCAGTTTAAGACAGGGGGACACCATATATTTT	CASSLRQGDTIYF
TRBV28	TRBJ1-6	NA	NA	TGTGCCAGCAGTTACCTTGGAAGGGGTGCCTATAATTCACCCCTCCACTTT	CASSYLGRGAYNSPLHF
TRBV7-9	TRBJ1-3	NA	NA	TGTGCCAGCAGCTCAAGGACAGTTGGAAACACCATATATTTT	CASSSRTVGNTIYF
TRBV7-3	TRBJ2-1	once	NA	TGTGCCAGCAGCTACTCGGGGGGCGGATACAATGAGCAGTTCTTC	CASSYSGGGYNEQFF
TRBV28	TRBJ1-4	NA	TRBD1	TGTGCCAGCAGTAGGACAGGGGAAGGCAAGAGATGGCTGTTTTTT	CASSRTGEGKRWLFF
TRBV6-5	TRBJ1-2	NA	TRBD1	TGTGCCAGTGGGACAGGAGCTTTCTATGGCTACACCTTC	CASGTGAFYGYTF
TRBV2	TRBJ1-2	NA	NA	TGTGCCAGCAGTGAAGGGCGACCGGGGATCTATGGCTACACCTTC	CASSEGRPGIYGYTF
TRBV19	TRBJ2-1	NA	TRBD2	TGTGCCAGTAGAACTAGGGCTAGCGGCGATTACAATGAGCAGTTCTTC	CASRTRASGDYNEQFF
TRBV19	TRBJ1-5	NA	TRBD1	TGTGCCAGTAGTAGGGGGCCAGGGGGCGATCAGCCCCAGCATTTT	CASSRGPGGDQPQHF
TRBV7-2	TRBJ2-5	NA	TRBD2	TGTGTCAGCAGCTTACTGTCTAGCGGGGGAGAGACCCAGTACTTC	CVSSLLSSGGETQYF
TRBV5-4	TRBJ2-2	NA	TRBD2	TGTGCCAGCAGCGCCGGGACTAGCGGATACACCGGGGAGCTGTTTTTT	CASSAGTSGYTGELFF
TRBV7-6	TRBJ2-6	few	NA	TGTGCCAGCAGCTCTTTCAAGAGCGGCTCTGGGGCCAACGTCCTGACTTTC	CASSSFKSGSGANVLTF
TRBV10-3	TRBJ1-3	NA	NA	TGTGCCATCAGTGAGTCCCTCCTCGGAAACACCATATATTTT	CAISESLLGNTIYF
TRBV27	TRBJ2-1	NA	NA	TGTGCCAGCAGTTCACAGGGATCTGGTTACAATGAGCAGTTCTTC	CASSSQGSGYNEQFF
TRBV25-1	TRBJ2-7	NA	NA	TGTGCCAGCAGTGGGACACTAAGCTCCTACGAGCAGTACTTC	CASSGTLSSYEQYF
TRBV21-1	TRBJ1-4	NA	NA	TGTGCCAGCAGCAAAGCATGGCAGGGTGGAAGTGACAATGAAAAACTGTTTTTT	CASSKAWQGGSDNEKLFF
TRBV10-1	TRBJ1-5	NA	TRBD1	TGCGCCAGCATTCGTCGGACAGGGGGATTTCATAGCAATCAGCCCCAGCATTTT	CASIRRTGGFHSNQPQHF
TRBV27	TRBJ1-1	NA	TRBD1	TGTGCCAGCAGTTTGGCGACAGGGGTAAACACTGAAGCTTTCTTT	CASSLATGVNTEAFF
TRBV4-3	TRBJ1-4	NA	NA	TGCGCCAGCAGCCAAGATGCCGGGACACCCTTGTTTTTT	CASSQDAGTPLFF
TRBV5-1	TRBJ2-7	NA	NA	TGCGCCAGCAGCTTGGCCTGGGACAAATCCTACGAGCAGTACTTC	CASSLAWDKSYEQYF
TRBV7-9	TRBJ2-3	NA	NA	TGTGCCAGCAGCTTAGAGTTAAAAGCGGGCACAGATACGCAGTATTTT	CASSLELKAGTDTQYF
TRBV18	TRBJ1-1	few	NA	TGTGCCAGCTCACCAGGGCAGGACACTGAAGCTTTCTTT	CASSPGQDTEAFF
TRBV6-1	TRBJ2-7	NA	TRBD2	TGTGCCAGCAGTGAAATTGTCGGGTTTGCTAGCGGATACGAGCAGTACTTC	CASSEIVGFASGYEQYF
TRBV6-2/TRBV6-3	TRBJ1-2	NA	TRBD1	TGTGCCAGCAGTTATGGGACAGTCGTGAGCGGCTACACCTTC	CASSYGTVVSGYTF
TRBV5-1	TRBJ2-7	NA	TRBD1	TGCGCCAGCAAAGAGACAGGGACCTCCTACGAGCAGTACTTC	CASKETGTSYEQYF
TRBV2	TRBJ2-1	NA	NA	TGTGCCAGCACCCGCTGGGAGGCGCAGTTGGTCTCCTACAATGAGCAGTTCTTC	CASTRWEAQLVSYNEQFF
TRBV18	TRBJ2-5	NA	TRBD2	TGTGCCAGCTCACAGACTAGCCTACAAGAGACCCAGTACTTC	CASSQTSLQETQYF
TRBV7-6	TRBJ1-1	few	NA	TGTGCCAGCAGCCCACGGACAGCCACGAACACTGAAGCTTTCTTT	CASSPRTATNTEAFF
TRBV19	TRBJ2-7	NA	NA	TGTGCCAGTAACTACCTCCGCGAATACGAGCAGTACTTC	CASNYLREYEQYF